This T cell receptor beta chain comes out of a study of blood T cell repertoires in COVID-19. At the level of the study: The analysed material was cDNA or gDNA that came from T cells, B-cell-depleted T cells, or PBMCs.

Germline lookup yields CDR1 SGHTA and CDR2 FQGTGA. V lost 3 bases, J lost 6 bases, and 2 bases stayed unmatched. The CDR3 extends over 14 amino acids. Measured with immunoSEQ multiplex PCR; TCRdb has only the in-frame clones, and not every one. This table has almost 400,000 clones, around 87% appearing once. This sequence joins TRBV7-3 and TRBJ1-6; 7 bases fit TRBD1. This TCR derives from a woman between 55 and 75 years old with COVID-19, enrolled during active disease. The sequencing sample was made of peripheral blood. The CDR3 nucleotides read TGTGCCAGCAGCTTCGGGACAGTTAATTCACCCCTCCACTTT. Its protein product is CASSFGTVNSPLHF.